Shown below are 10 T cell receptor beta chains from a single sample sequenced in a study of T cells in Graves' hyperthyroidism and ophthalmopathy. Regions amplified from RNA transcripts were the TCR beta CDR3 regions. RT-PCR in the first round (using the HTBI primer set) targeted the TCR CDR3. MiXCR was run by TCRdb on the multiplex PCR reads, yielding one entry per CDR3 protein. This sample carries 500,000 to 800,000 distinct CDR3 sequences, roughly 46% of them seen once, and the ten largest clones take more than 7%. The sequenced sample was peripheral blood or thyroid tissue (not recorded which). All receptors derive from an adult man with Graves' disease, either hyperthyroidism or ophthalmopathy (not recorded which).

V is TRBV6-1 and J is TRBJ1-6; 10 bases fit TRBD1. The CDR3 covers 14 residues. V shed 8 bases and J 13 bases; nucleotides not matched to a gene: 11. Germline V gene data show CDR1 as MNHNS and CDR2 as SASEGT. The DNA of the CDR3 is TGTGCCAGCGATCCGGGACAGGGGACTTCCCCCCTCCACTTT. Translating gives CASDPGQGTSPLHF.

Many counts were recorded for this clonotype. The CDR3 coding sequence is TGTGCCATCAGTGGGGCAGGGGGTAGGTACGAGCAGTACTTC. As protein: CAISGAGGRYEQYF. The chain links TRBV10-3 to TRBJ2-7, with 7 nucleotides matching TRBD1. The V and J ends lost 4 bases and 4 bases, in that order; junction bases with no gene match: 7. This CDR3 has 14 residues. CDR1 is ENHRY and CDR2 is SYGVKD in the germline V gene.

V and J are TRBV2 and TRBJ1-5, with D possibly TRBD1 on 5 matching bases. Germline assignment: CDR1 SNHLY and CDR2 FYNNEI. The length of the CDR3 is 15 residues. The V end lost 5 bases, the J end lost 3 bases, and 14 bases lay between the germline ends. Here the CDR3 reads CASSLSWGDNQPQHF. CDR3 coding DNA: TGTGCCAGCAGTTTAAGTTGGGGGGACAATCAGCCCCAGCATTTT.

The chain carries TRBV2 and TRBJ1-3; no definite D call. CDR3 size: 10 residues. Germline CDR1 SNHLY, CDR2 FYNNEI. V was shortened by 7 bases and J by 7 bases, with 5 bases between the two germline ends. The CDR3 region has the DNA TGTGCCAGCATGGCCAACACCATATATTTT. Translation: CASMANTIYF.

This clonotype was recorded many times. V is TRBV29-1 and J is TRBJ1-4; D gene unclear. Germline values: CDR1 SQVTM, CDR2 ANQGSEA. This CDR3 spans 13 amino acids. V was clipped by 4 bases and J by 0 bases, with 6 bases between them. CDR3 coding DNA: TGCAGCGTTGGGGAGGCAACTAATGAAAAACTGTTTTTT. Translating it yields CSVGEATNEKLFF.

This clonotype was detected many times. The genes are TRBV19 and TRBJ1-6, with D maybe TRBD1 (6 bases). Germline V gene lookup returns CDR1 LNHDA and CDR2 SQIVND (reference sequence). The CDR3 has 13 residues. Trimming took off 5 bases at V and 4 bases at J, with 6 bases between the two ends. For the CDR3, the DNA is TGTGCCAGTAGTGACAGGTATAATTCACCCCTCCACTTT. It yields the protein CASSDRYNSPLHF. Full variable domain (outside the CDR3, taken from reference TRBV19 and TRBJ1-6): DGGITQSPKYLFRKEGQNVTLSCEQNLNHDAMYWYRQDPGQGLRLIYYSQIVNDFQKGDIAEGYSVSREKKESFPLTVTSAQKNPTAFYLCASSDRYNSPLHFGNGTRLTVT.

The genes are TRBV9 and TRBJ1-4; 7 bases are shared with TRBD1. The CDR3 has 15 amino acids. The J segment lost 5 bases and the V segment lost 3 bases, leaving 7 bases of the junction unmatched. Germline loops: CDR1 SGDLS, CDR2 YYNGEE. The CDR3 is CASSELGTVNEKLFF. CDR3 DNA: TGTGCCAGCAGCGAGCTCGGGACAGTAAATGAAAAACTGTTTTTT. The full variable domain, completed using reference TRBV9 and TRBJ1-4, is DSGVTQTPKHLITATGQRVTLRCSPRSGDLSVYWYQQSLDQGLQFLIQYYNGEERAKGNILERFSAQQFPDLHSELNLSSLELGDSALYFCASSELGTVNEKLFFGSGTQLSVL.

Details on this clonotype: A much larger clone is a single base away; this may be a read error. V and J are TRBV10-3 and TRBJ1-2; D is perhaps TRBD1 (5 bases). Looked up from germline, CDR1 is ENHRY and CDR2 is SYGVKD. This CDR3 is 16 amino acids long. The V end lost 2 bases, the J end lost 6 bases, and 19 bases lay between the germline ends. This chain's CDR3 is CAISEEGTEGTDGYTF. DNA for the CDR3: TGTGCCATCAGTGAGGAAGGGACGGAAGGGACGGATGGCTACACCTTC.

This clonotype was seen many times. The chain is built from TRBV7-9 and TRBJ2-5; no clear D gene. CDR3 length: 14 amino acids. The V and J ends lost 1 base and 0 bases respectively, with 6 bases between them. The V gene's germline CDR1 is SEHNR and CDR2 FQNEAQ (reference sequence). The DNA for the CDR3 is TGTGCCAGCAGCTTAGGACGGTACCAAGAGACCCAGTACTTC. Amino acid sequence: CASSLGRYQETQYF.

The chain has TRBV7-9 and TRBJ2-5; 14 bases map to TRBD2. The CDR3 totals 16 residues. The V gene's germline CDR1 is SEHNR and CDR2 FQNEAQ (reference sequence). V was pared by 7 bases and J by 8 bases, with 12 bases of the junction left unmatched. In DNA, the CDR3 is TGTGCCAGCAACCCTCTGTCCGGGACTAGCGGGAGCACCCAGTACTTC. Encoded protein: CASNPLSGTSGSTQYF.